The clone carrying this T cell receptor beta chain was detected once. No antigen is known for it. The same CDR3 arises from other DNA sequences in this sample as well. Sequenced by immunoSEQ multiplex PCR; TCRdb stores in-frame clones only, minus some. The sample has approximately 260,000 clones, roughly four fifths seen once. These data originate in a study of Tregs in tolerant kidney transplant recipients. Germline V gives CDR1 SGHTA, CDR2 FQGNSA. CDR3 length equals 16 residues. V was pared by 1 base and J by 5 bases, with 7 bases of the junction left unmatched. Unstimulated regulatory T cells (CD4+CD25+CD127-), CD4+CD25- non-regulatory cells, CD4 and CD8 cells were FACS-sorted from thawed PBMCs. Study results and caveats: No direct test of biological reproducibility was done here. Activated donor B cell expansion appeared to reveal the most relevant donor-specific TCRbeta repertoire.

The source material was CD4+ T cells from blood. The rearrangement uses TRBV7-2 and TRBJ2-2; 7 nucleotides agree with TRBD2. The origin of this receptor is a human donor in good health. DNA for the CDR3: TGTGCCAGCAGCTTAGGAGGGAGCGGGAAAACCGGGGAGCTGTTTTTT. Translated: CASSLGGSGKTGELFF.